Given below is one TCR beta chain in context. Germline V gene sequence: CDR1 MNHNS, CDR2 SASEGT. V was pared by 2 bases and J by 2 bases, with 7 bases of the junction left unmatched. The CDR3 consists of 16 residues. The data derive from a study of blood T cell repertoires in COVID-19. Study details: Sites across the United States, Italy and Spain contributed samples from acute and convalescent COVID-19. T cells, B-cell-depleted T cells, or PBMCs provided the cDNA or gDNA that served as material.

The authors' processing: Estimated nucleated cell counts came from reference gene primer amplification. The table came from immunoSEQ multiplex PCR; TCRdb's copy has only in-frame clones and leaves some out. D and trimming were read from the DNA, whereas the V and J calls and clone size are those reported in that table. Of about 140,000 clones listed, about 72% were seen once; the top ten hold over 9.5%. Sequenced sample: peripheral blood. The receptor's source is a man aged 55-75 years who had recovered from COVID-19. The V and J genes are TRBV6-1 and TRBJ2-7; 9 bases fit TRBD2. The CDR3 sequence: CASSELGTSIPYEQYF. DNA of the CDR3: TGTGCCAGCAGTGAACTAGGGACTAGCATTCCCTACGAGCAGTACTTC.